Following are 12 T cell receptor beta chains from one sample sequenced in a study of vaccination and CD4 T cells after COVID-19. The treatment here: approximately 11-day PBMC culture with coronavirus spike peptide pools or control peptides (ViraFEST assay). During the years 2011-2018, before the COVID-19 pandemic, the unexposed donor's CD4+ T cells were collected. Oncomine TCR Beta short-read sequencing was applied to DNA from cultured CD4+ T cells. TCRdb called the PCR reads again in MiXCR, with one record for every CDR3 protein. The sample includes approximately 2,600 distinct CDR3 sequences, under 45% of them seen just once. The antigens these receptors bind are not known. Specimen: CD4+ T cells from blood, cultured in vitro. These receptors were obtained from a human donor in good health.

The chain links TRBV24-1 to TRBJ1-4, with D possibly matching TRBD1 (6 bases). V shed 3 bases and J shed 6 bases, with 13 bases lying between them. CDR1 is KGHDR, CDR2 SFDVKD, per germline. The CDR3 is 15 residues long. CDR3 amino acids: CATSDAREGDEKLFF. The CDR3, as DNA: TGTGCCACCAGTGATGCCCGTGAGGGGGATGAAAAACTGTTTTTT.

This rearrangement joins TRBV12-3 or TRBV12-4 to TRBJ1-5; tentative D call: TRBD1 (5 bases). V was shortened by 6 bases and J by 7 bases, with 25 bases between the two germline ends. This CDR3 contains 17 residues. Here the CDR3 reads CASSQTSAGPRGQPQHF. DNA of the CDR3: TGTGCCAGCAGCCAAACCTCCGCCGGGCCGAGGGGACAGCCCCAGCATTTT.

The genes are TRBV6-1 and TRBJ1-2; 8 bases are a match to TRBD1. The CDR3 covers 12 residues. CDR1 is MNHNS, CDR2 SASEGT, per germline. The junction had 3 bases not matched to a gene; V was cut back by 5 bases and J by 7 bases. The CDR3 DNA reads TGTGCCAGCAGTCCGACAGGGGCTGGCTACACCTTC. It translates to CASSPTGAGYTF.

This clonotype is categorized as large. This chain connects TRBV2 to TRBJ2-1, with TRBD2 matching 13 bases. The germline gives CDR1 SNHLY, CDR2 FYNNEI. Losses at the gene ends were 10 bases for V and 6 bases for J; bases not matched to a gene: 6. This CDR3 is built from 14 residues. The CDR3 spells CAIPGTSGANEQFF. The CDR3 DNA reads TGTGCCATCCCCGGGACTAGCGGGGCCAATGAGCAGTTCTTC. The full variable domain, in which reference TRBV2 and TRBJ2-1 provide the parts outside the CDR3, is EPEVTQTPSHQVTQMGQEVILRCVPISNHLYFYWYRQILGQKVEFLVSFYNNEISEKSEIFDDQFSVERPDGSNFTLKIRSTKLEDSAMYFCAIPGTSGANEQFFGPGTRLTVL.

The chain joins TRBV10-3 to TRBJ2-7; D may be TRBD2 (5 bases). Per germline, CDR1 ENHRY and CDR2 SYGVKD. The CDR3 extends over 14 amino acids. Trimming left V 5 bases short and J 6 bases short, with 17 bases between. CDR3 loop: CAISPDNGVSEQYF. CDR3 DNA sequence: TGTGCCATCAGTCCCGATAACGGGGTATCCGAGCAGTACTTC.

This clonotype occurred a few times. An end of the junction differs from the germline gene, which may be a read error. V is TRBV5-7 and J is TRBJ1-2; TRBD1 agrees at 7 bases. TRBV5-7 is sorted into the ORF group, with uncertain function. The CDR3 is made up of 14 amino acids. CDR3 region: CASTLDRMPYGYTF. DNA for the CDR3: TGTGCCAGCACCTTGGACAGGATGCCCTATGGCTACACCTTC.

This clonotype was seen only a few times. The chain recombines TRBV29-1 with TRBJ2-7, with D unclear. The V and J ends lost 5 bases and 2 bases respectively, with 10 bases between them. CDR3 length equals 12 residues. The germline V gene encodes CDR1 SQVTM and CDR2 ANQGSEA. The CDR3 is CSVLHTAYEQYF. DNA of the CDR3: TGCAGCGTTCTTCACACCGCCTACGAGCAGTACTTC.

CDR3 region: CASSFNLLKTGDYEQYF. The CDR3 region has the DNA TGTGCCAGCAGCTTTAACCTCTTAAAGACAGGGGACTACGAGCAGTACTTC. The chain carries TRBV28 and TRBJ2-7; TRBD1 matches 8 bases. Trimming removed 6 bases from V and 3 bases from J; junction bases left unmatched: 16. Germline CDR1 reads MDHEN; CDR2 reads SYDVKM. This CDR3 has 17 amino acids. The variable domain in full, with the rest retrieved from reference TRBV28 and TRBJ2-7, is DVKVTQSSRYLVKRTGEKVFLECVQDMDHENMFWYRQDPGLGLRLIYFSYDVKMKEKGDIPEGYSVSREKKERFSLILESASTNQTSMYLCASSFNLLKTGDYEQYFGPGTRLTVT.

The chain combines TRBV5-1 with TRBJ2-3; D is unclear. Trimming removed 4 bases from V and 4 bases from J, with 7 bases in between. Germline values: CDR1 SGHRS, CDR2 YFSETQ. The length of the CDR3 is 12 residues. The CDR3 DNA reads as TGCGCCAGCAGCCTTGAGGCAGATACGCAGTATTTT. This codes for CASSLEADTQYF.

This clonotype was found a few times. The chain uses TRBV6-1 and TRBJ2-7; 8 bases agree with TRBD1. The J segment lost 2 bases and the V segment lost 4 bases, leaving 10 bases of the junction unmatched. CDR1 and CDR2 from the germline V gene are MNHNS and SASEGT. This CDR3 has 16 amino acids. The CDR3 loop is CASSGAQGARPYEQYF. In DNA form, the CDR3 reads TGTGCCAGCAGTGGCGCCCAGGGGGCGCGTCCCTACGAGCAGTACTTC.

The rearrangement uses TRBV27 and TRBJ1-1, with 11 nucleotides matching TRBD1. Germline CDR1 MNHEY, CDR2 SMNVEV (reference sequence). The CDR3 totals 16 residues. V dropped 5 bases and J dropped 4; count of bases not matched to a gene: 9. DNA of the CDR3: TGTGCCAGCAGTCTGGGACAGGGGGAAGTAGGCACTGAAGCTTTCTTT. Its translation is CASSLGQGEVGTEAFF.

The genes are TRBV6-1 and TRBJ2-2; no reliable D call. The CDR3 has 15 amino acids. Germline assignment: CDR1 MNHNS and CDR2 SASEGT. Trimming cost V 3 bases and J 3 bases, with 11 bases left between them. CDR3 bases: TGTGCCAGCAGTGACCGCCCTGCCGACACCGGGGAGCTGTTTTTT. As protein: CASSDRPADTGELFF.